The present TCR beta chain was sequenced within a study of identical twins. J was trimmed by 5 bases and V by 4 bases; bases with no gene match: 4. The CDR3 contains 14 residues. Germline CDR1 is SEHNR and CDR2 is FQNEAQ (reference sequence). TCRdb independently ran MiXCR on the 5' RACE reads; one entry per CDR3 protein. The sample has 600,000 to 700,000 distinct CDR3 sequences, 21% seen once. The same data also went into a second study, on T cells expressing NK-cell markers. That study reports: CD3+CD56+NKG2C+, CD3+CD56+NKG2C- and CD3+CD56-NKG2C+ T cells, once sorted, supplied the TCR beta repertoires. What restricted sorting to alpha-beta TCR T cells in several experiments was an anti-gamma-delta TCR antibody.

This clonotype was sampled from a woman aged 18 to 35 in good health. Sequenced material: PBMCs. The chain couples TRBV7-9 to TRBJ2-5; TRBD2 agrees at 10 bases. This chain's CDR3 is CASSSSGSLETQYF. CDR3 nucleotides: TGTGCCAGCAGCTCTAGCGGGAGCTTGGAGACCCAGTACTTC.